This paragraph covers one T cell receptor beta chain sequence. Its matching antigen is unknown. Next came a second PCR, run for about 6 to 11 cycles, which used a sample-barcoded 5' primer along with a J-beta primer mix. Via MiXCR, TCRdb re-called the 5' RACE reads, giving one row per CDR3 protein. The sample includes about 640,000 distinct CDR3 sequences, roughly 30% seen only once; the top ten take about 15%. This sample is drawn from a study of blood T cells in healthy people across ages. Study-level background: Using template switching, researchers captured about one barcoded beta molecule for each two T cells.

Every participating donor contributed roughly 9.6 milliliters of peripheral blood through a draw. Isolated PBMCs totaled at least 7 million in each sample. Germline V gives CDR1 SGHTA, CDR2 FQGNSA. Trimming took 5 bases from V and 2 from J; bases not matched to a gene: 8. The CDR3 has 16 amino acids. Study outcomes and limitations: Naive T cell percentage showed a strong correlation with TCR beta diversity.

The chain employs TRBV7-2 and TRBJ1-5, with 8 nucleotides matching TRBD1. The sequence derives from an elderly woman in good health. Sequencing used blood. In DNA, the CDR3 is TGTGCCAGCAGCACTCAGGGGGCGTTGGGCAATCAGCCCCAGCATTTT. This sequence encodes CASSTQGALGNQPQHF. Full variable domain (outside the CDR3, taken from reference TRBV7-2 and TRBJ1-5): GAGVSQSPSNKVTEKGKDVELRCDPISGHTALYWYRQSLGQGLEFLIYFQGNSAPDKSGLPSDRFSAERTGGSVSTLTIQRTQQEDSAVYLCASSTQGALGNQPQHFGDGTRLSIL.